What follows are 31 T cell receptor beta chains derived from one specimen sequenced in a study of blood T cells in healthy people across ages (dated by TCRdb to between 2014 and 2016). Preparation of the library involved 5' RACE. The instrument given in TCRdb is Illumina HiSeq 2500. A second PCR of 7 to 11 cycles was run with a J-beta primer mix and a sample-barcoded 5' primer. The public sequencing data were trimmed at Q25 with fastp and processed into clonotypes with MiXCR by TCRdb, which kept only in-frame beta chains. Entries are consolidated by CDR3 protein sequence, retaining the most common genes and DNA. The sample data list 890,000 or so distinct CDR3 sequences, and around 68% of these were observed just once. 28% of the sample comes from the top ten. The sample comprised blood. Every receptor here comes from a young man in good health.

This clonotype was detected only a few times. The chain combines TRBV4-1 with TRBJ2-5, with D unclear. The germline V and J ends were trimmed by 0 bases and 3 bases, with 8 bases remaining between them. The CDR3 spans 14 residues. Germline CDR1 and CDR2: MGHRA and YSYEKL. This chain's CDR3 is CASSQDFGEETQYF. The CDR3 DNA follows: TGCGCCAGCAGCCAAGATTTTGGTGAAGAGACCCAGTACTTC.

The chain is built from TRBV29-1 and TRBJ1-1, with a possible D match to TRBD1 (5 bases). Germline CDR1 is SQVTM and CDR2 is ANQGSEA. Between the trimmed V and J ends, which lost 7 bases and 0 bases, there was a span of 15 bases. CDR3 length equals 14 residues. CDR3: CSAEPGPMNTEAFF. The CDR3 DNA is TGCAGCGCCGAACCGGGACCCATGAACACTGAAGCTTTCTTT. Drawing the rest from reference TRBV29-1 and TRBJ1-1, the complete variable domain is SAVISQKPSRDICQRGTSLTIQCQVDSQVTMMFWYRQQPGQSLTLIATANQGSEATYESGFVIDKFPISRPNLTFSTLTVSNMSPEDSSIYLCSAEPGPMNTEAFFGQGTRLTVV.

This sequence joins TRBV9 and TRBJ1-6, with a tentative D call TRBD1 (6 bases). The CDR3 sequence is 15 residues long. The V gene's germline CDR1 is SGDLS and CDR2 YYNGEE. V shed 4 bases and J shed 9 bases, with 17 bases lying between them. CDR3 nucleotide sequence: TGTGCCAGCAGCAGAGCCGGGGGGCAGGGTTCACCCCTCCACTTT. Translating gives CASSRAGGQGSPLHF.

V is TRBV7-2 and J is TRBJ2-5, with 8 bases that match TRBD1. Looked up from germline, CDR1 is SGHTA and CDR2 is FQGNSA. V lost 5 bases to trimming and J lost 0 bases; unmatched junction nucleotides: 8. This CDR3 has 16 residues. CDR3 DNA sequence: TGTGCCAGCAGCCTAGTCAGGGGGCGCTACCAAGAGACCCAGTACTTC. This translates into CASSLVRGRYQETQYF.

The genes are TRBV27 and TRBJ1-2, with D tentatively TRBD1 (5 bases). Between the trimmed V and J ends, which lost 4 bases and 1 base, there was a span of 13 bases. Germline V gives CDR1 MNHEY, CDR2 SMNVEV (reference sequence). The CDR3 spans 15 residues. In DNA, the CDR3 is TGTGCCAGCAGTTATACAGGCGCTTTTAACTATGGCTACACCTTC. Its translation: CASSYTGAFNYGYTF.

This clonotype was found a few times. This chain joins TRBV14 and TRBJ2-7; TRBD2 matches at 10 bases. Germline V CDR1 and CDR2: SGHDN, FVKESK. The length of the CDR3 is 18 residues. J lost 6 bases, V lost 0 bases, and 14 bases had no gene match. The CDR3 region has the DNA TGTGCCAGCAGCCAAGATCCCCAGCGGGGGGGCCGTTTCCGCGAGCAGTACTTC. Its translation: CASSQDPQRGGRFREQYF.

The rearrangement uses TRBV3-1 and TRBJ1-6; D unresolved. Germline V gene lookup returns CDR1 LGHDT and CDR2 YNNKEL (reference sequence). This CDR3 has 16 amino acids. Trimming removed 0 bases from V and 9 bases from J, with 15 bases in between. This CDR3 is CASSQDLPGSGSPLHF. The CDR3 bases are TGTGCCAGCAGCCAAGATCTTCCGGGCTCTGGTTCACCCCTCCACTTT.

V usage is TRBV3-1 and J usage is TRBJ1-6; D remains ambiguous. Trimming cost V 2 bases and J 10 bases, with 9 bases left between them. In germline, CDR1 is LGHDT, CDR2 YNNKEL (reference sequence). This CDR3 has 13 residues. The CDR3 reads CASSQPRGSPLHF. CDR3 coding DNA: TGTGCCAGCAGCCAACCCCGAGGCTCACCCCTCCACTTT.

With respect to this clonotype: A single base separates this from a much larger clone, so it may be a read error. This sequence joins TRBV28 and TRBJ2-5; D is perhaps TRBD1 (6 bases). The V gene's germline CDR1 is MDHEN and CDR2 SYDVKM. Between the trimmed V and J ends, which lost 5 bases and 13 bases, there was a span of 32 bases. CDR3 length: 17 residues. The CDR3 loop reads CASSPTRGAGETYERYF. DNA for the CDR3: TGTGCCAGCAGTCCAACCCGAGGGGCAGGGGAGACCTACGAGCGGTACTTC.

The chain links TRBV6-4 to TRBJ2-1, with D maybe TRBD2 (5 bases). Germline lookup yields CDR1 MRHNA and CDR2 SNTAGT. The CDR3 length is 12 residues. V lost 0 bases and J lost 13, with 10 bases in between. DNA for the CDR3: TGTGCCAGCAGTGACTCCCGGACGGGACAGTTCTTC. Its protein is CASSDSRTGQFF.

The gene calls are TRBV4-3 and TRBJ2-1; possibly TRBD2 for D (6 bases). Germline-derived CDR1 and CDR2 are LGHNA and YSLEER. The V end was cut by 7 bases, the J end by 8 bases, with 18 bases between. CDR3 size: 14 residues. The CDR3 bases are TGCGCCAGCACCTCCCAAGGAGGGCTGGATGAGCAGTTCTTC. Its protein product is CASTSQGGLDEQFF.

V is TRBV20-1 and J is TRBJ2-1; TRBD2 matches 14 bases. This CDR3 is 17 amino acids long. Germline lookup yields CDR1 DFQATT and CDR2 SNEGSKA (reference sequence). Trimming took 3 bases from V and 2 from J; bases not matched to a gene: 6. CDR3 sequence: CSASGLAGGIAYNEQFF. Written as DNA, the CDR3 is TGCAGTGCTAGCGGACTAGCGGGGGGAATAGCCTACAATGAGCAGTTCTTC.

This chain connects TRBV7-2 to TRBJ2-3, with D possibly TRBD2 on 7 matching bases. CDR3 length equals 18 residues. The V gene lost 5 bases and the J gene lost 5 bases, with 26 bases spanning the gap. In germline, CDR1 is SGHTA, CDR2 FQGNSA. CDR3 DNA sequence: TGTGCCAGCAGCCATTCCCGGGGCGGGGGCCTCGGGGTAGATACGCAGTATTTT. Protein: CASSHSRGGGLGVDTQYF. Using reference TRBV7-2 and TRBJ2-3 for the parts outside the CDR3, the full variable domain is GAGVSQSPSNKVTEKGKDVELRCDPISGHTALYWYRQSLGQGLEFLIYFQGNSAPDKSGLPSDRFSAERTGGSVSTLTIQRTQQEDSAVYLCASSHSRGGGLGVDTQYFGPGTRLTVL.

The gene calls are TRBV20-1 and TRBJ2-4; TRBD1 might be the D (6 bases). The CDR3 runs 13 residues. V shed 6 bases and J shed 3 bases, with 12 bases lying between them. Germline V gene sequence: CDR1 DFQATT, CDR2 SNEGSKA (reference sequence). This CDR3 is CSASGEGKNIQYF. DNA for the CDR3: TGCAGTGCATCAGGGGAAGGCAAAAACATTCAGTACTTC.

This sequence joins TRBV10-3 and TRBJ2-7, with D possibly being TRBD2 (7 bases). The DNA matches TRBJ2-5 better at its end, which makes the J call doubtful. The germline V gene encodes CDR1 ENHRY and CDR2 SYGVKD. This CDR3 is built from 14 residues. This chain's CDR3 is CAISSEGGGETQYF. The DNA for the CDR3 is TGTGCCATCAGTTCCGAGGGAGGGGGAGAGACCCAGTACTTC.

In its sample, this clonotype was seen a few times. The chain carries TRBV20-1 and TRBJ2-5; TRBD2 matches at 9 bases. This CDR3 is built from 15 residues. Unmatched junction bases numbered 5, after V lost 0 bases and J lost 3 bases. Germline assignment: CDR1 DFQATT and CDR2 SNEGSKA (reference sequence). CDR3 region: CSARDWTSEKETQYF. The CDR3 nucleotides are TGCAGTGCTAGAGATTGGACTAGCGAAAAAGAGACCCAGTACTTC.

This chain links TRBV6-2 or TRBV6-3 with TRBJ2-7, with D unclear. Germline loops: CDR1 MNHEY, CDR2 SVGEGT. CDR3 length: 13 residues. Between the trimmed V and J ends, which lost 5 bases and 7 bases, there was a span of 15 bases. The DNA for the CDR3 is TGTGCCAGCAGTAGGTCGACTCGCAATGAGCAGTACTTC. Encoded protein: CASSRSTRNEQYF.

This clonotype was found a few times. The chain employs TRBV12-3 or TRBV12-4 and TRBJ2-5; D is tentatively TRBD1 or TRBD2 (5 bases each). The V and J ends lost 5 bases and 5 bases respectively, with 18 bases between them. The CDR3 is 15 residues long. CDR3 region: CASSPHLRGRETQYF. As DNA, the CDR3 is TGTGCCAGCAGTCCACACCTGAGGGGCCGGGAGACCCAGTACTTC.

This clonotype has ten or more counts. The CDR3 loop is CASSITGTGGNEQFF. The CDR3 nucleotides are TGTGCCAGCAGCATCACCGGGACAGGGGGCAATGAGCAGTTCTTC. V and J are TRBV7-3 and TRBJ2-1, with 11 bases aligning to TRBD1. This CDR3 comprises 15 residues. V was pared by 5 bases and J by 6 bases, with 6 bases of the junction left unmatched. From germline, CDR1 is SGHTA and CDR2 FQGTGA.

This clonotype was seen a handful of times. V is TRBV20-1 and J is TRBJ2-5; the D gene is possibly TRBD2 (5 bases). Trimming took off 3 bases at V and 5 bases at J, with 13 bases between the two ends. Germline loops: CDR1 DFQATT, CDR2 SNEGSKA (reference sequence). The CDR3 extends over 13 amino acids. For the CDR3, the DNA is TGCAGTGCTAGTCCTGGCGCGGGTGAGACCCAGTACTTC. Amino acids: CSASPGAGETQYF.

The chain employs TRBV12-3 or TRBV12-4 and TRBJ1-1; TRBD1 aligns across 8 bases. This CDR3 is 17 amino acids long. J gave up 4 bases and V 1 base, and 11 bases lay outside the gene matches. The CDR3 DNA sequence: TGTGCCAGCAGTTTAGGGGTGCCAGGGGGCCTGGCCACTGAAGCTTTCTTT. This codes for CASSLGVPGGLATEAFF.

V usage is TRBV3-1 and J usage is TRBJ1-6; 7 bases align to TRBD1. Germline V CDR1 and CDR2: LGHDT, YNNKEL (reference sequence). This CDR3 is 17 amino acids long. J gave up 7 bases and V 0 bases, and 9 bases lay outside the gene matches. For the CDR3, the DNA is TGTGCCAGCAGCCAAGACGTTCCGGGACAGCAAAATTCACCCCTCCACTTT. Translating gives CASSQDVPGQQNSPLHF.

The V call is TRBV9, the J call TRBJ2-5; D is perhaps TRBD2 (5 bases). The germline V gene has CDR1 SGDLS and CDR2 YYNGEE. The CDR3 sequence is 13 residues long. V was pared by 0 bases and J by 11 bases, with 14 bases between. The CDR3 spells CASSVAGENEQYF. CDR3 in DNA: TGTGCCAGCAGCGTAGCTGGGGAGAATGAGCAGTACTTC. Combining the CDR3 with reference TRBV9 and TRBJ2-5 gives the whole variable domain DSGVTQTPKHLITATGQRVTLRCSPRSGDLSVYWYQQSLDQGLQFLIQYYNGEERAKGNILERFSAQQFPDLHSELNLSSLELGDSALYFCASSVAGENEQYFGPGTRLLVL.

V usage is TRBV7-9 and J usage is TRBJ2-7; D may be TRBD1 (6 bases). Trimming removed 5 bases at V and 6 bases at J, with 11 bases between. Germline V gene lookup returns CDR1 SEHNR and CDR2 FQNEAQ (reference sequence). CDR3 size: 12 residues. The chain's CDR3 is CASSHPGAEQYF. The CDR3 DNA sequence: TGTGCCAGCAGCCATCCAGGGGCCGAGCAGTACTTC.

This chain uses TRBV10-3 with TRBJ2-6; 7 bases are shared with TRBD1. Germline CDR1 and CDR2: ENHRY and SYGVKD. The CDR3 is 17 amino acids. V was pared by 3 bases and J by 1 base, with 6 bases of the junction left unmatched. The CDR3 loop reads CAISDPGQPSGANVLTF. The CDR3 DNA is TGTGCCATCAGTGATCCGGGACAGCCGTCTGGGGCCAACGTCCTGACTTTC.

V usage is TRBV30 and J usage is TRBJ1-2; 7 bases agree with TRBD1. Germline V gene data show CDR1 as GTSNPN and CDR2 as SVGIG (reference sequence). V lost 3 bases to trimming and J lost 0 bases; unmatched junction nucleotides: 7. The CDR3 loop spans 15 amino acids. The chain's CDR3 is CAWSRGSSTNYGYTF. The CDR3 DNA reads TGTGCCTGGAGCAGGGGGTCTAGTACTAACTATGGCTACACCTTC.

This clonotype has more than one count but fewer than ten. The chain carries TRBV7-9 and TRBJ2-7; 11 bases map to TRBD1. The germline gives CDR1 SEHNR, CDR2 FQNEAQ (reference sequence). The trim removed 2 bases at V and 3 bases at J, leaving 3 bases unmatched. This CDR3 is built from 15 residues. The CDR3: CASSLRGTGGYEQYF. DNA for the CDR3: TGTGCCAGCAGCTTAAGGGGGACAGGGGGCTACGAGCAGTACTTC. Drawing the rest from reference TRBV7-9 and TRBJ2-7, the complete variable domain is DTGVSQNPRHKITKRGQNVTFRCDPISEHNRLYWYRQTLGQGPEFLTYFQNEAQLEKSRLLSDRFSAERPKGSFSTLEIQRTEQGDSAMYLCASSLRGTGGYEQYFGPGTRLTVT.

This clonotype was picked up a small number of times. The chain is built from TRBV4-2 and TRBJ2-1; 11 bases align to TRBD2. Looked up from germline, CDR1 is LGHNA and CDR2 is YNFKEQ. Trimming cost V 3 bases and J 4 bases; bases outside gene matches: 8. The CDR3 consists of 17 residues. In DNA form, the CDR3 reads TGTGCCAGCAGCCAGAGGGCCGGGACTAGCGGATACAATGAGCAGTTCTTC. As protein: CASSQRAGTSGYNEQFF.

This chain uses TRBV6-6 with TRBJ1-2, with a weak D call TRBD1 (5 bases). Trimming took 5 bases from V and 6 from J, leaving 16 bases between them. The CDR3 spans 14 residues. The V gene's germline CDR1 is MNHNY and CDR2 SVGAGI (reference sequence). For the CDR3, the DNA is TGTGCCAGCAGTGCCCGGGGGGACTTGGATGGCTACACCTTC. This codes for CASSARGDLDGYTF.

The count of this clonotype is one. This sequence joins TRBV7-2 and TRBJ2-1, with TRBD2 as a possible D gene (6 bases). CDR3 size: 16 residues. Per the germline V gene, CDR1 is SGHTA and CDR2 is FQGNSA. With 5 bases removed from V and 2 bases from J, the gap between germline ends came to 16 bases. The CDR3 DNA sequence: TGTGCCAGCAGCCACCTGGCGGCGGGACCCTACAATGAGCAGTTCTTC. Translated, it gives CASSHLAAGPYNEQFF. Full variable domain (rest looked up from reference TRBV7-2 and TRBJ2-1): GAGVSQSPSNKVTEKGKDVELRCDPISGHTALYWYRQSLGQGLEFLIYFQGNSAPDKSGLPSDRFSAERTGGSVSTLTIQRTQQEDSAVYLCASSHLAAGPYNEQFFGPGTRLTVL.

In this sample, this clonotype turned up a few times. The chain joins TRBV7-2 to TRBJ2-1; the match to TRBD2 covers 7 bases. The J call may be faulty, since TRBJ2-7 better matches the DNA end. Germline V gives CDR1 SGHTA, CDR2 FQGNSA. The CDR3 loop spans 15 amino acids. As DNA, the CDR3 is TGTGCCAGCAGCTTCGGCGGGGGTTCCTCCCATGAGCAGTACTTC. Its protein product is CASSFGGGSSHEQYF.